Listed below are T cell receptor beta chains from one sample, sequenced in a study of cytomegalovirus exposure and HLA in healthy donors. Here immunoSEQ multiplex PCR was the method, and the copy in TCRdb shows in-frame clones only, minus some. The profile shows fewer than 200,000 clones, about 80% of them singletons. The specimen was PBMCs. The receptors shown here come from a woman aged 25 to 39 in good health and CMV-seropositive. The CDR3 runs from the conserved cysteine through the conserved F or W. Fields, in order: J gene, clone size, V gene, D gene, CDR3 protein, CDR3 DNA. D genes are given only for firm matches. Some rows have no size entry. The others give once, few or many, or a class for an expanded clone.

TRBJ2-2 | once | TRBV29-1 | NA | CSVLSNTGELFF | TGCAGCGTTCTTTCGAACACCGGGGAGCTGTTTTTT
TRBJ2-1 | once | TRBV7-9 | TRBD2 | CASSPRGLADGNEQFF | TGTGCCAGCAGCCCGCGCGGACTAGCGGATGGGAATGAGCAGTTCTTC
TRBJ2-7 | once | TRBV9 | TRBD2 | CASSVDGSGSPHEQYF | TGTGCCAGCAGCGTAGATGGTAGCGGGAGCCCCCACGAGCAGTACTTC
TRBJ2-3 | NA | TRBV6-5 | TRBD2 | CASSYSGGGMSGTQYF | TGTGCCAGCAGTTACTCTGGGGGGGGGATGTCGGGTACGCAGTATTTT
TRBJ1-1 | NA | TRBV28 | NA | CASRLAPVNTEAFF | TGTGCCAGCAGACTAGCCCCAGTGAACACTGAAGCTTTCTTT
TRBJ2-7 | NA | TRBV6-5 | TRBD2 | CASRRYSGPYYEQYF | TGTGCCAGCAGGCGATATAGCGGGCCCTACTACGAGCAGTACTTC
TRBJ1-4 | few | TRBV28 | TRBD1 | CASSLQGAGEKLFF | TGTGCCAGCAGTTTACAGGGGGCAGGTGAAAAACTGTTTTTT
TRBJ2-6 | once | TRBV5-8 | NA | CASSRLQDFSGANVLTF | TGTGCCAGCAGCCGATTACAGGATTTCTCTGGGGCCAACGTCCTGACTTTC
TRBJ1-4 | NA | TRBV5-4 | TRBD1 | CASSQDRGYDEKLFF | TGTGCCAGCAGCCAAGACAGGGGGTACGATGAAAAACTGTTTTTT
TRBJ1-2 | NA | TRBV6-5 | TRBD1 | CASSSDRQGKVYGYTF | TGTGCCAGCAGTTCAGATCGACAGGGAAAAGTCTATGGCTACACCTTC
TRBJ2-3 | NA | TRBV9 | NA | CASSHREGVGDTQYF | TGTGCCAGCAGCCATAGGGAGGGGGTGGGAGATACGCAGTATTTT
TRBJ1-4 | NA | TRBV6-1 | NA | CASSERGVATNEKLFF | TGTGCCAGCAGTGAACGGGGGGTTGCAACTAATGAAAAACTGTTTTTT
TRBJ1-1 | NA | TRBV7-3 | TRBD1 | CASSSSGGGNTEAFF | TGTGCCAGCAGCTCATCAGGGGGCGGGAACACTGAAGCTTTCTTT
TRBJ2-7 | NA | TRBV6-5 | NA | CASSYSWAGRPHEQYF | TGTGCCAGCAGTTACTCCTGGGCCGGCAGGCCACACGAGCAGTACTTC
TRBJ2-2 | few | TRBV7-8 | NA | CASSRANTGELFF | TGTGCCAGCAGCCGCGCGAACACCGGGGAGCTGTTTTTT
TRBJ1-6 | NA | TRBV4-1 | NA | CASSSGSTGSTNSPLHF | TGCGCCAGCAGCTCGGGAAGCACAGGGTCAACGAATTCACCCCTCCACTTT
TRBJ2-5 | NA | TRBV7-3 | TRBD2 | CASSLSGRSGGAFETQYF | TGTGCCAGCAGCTTAAGCGGGAGAAGCGGGGGGGCCTTCGAGACCCAGTACTTC
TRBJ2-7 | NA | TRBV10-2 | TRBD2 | CASSPGLAGIYEQYF | TGCGCCAGCAGCCCCGGACTAGCGGGGATCTACGAGCAGTACTTC
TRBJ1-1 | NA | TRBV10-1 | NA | CASSESLQTEAFF | TGCGCCAGCAGTGAGTCTTTACAAACTGAAGCTTTCTTT
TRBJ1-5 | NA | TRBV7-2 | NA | CASSLALGGAQPQHF | TGTGCCAGCAGCTTAGCCCTTGGAGGAGCTCAGCCCCAGCATTTT
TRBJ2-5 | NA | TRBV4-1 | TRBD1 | CASSRSTGPQETQYF | TGCGCCAGCAGCCGCTCGACAGGGCCACAAGAGACCCAGTACTTC
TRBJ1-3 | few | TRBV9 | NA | CASSVAGSGNTIYF | TGTGCCAGCAGCGTAGCGGGGTCCGGAAACACCATATATTTT
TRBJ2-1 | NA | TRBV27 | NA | CASSWGLTSSYNEQFF | TGTGCCAGCAGTTGGGGACTGACCTCCTCCTACAATGAGCAGTTCTTC
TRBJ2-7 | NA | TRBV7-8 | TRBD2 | CASSSGTSVYEQYF | TGTGCCAGCAGCTCCGGGACTAGCGTCTACGAGCAGTACTTC
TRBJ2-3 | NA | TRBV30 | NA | CAWSHTDTQYF | TGTGCCTGGAGTCACACAGATACGCAGTATTTT
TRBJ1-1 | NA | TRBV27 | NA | CASSLSRNYEAFF | TGTGCCAGCAGTTTAAGTAGGAACTATGAAGCTTTCTTT
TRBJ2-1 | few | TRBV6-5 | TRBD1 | CASSVQGATEQFF | TGTGCCAGCAGTGTCCAGGGGGCTACTGAGCAGTTCTTC
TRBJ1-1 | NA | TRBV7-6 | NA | CASRLNGQQNTEAFF | TGTGCCAGCAGACTTAACGGACAGCAGAACACTGAAGCTTTCTTT
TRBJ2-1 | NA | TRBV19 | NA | CASSMSHPGDEQFF | TGTGCCAGTAGTATGAGTCATCCGGGGGATGAGCAGTTCTTC
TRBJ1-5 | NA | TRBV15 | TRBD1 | CATSRVQGARSNQPQHF | TGTGCCACCAGCAGAGTTCAGGGGGCTAGGAGCAATCAGCCCCAGCATTTT
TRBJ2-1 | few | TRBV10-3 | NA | CAISETREEQFF | TGTGCCATCAGTGAGACGAGGGAAGAGCAGTTCTTC
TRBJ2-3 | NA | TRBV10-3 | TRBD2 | CAISSGGAGSDTQYF | TGTGCCATCAGTAGCGGGGGGGCGGGATCGGATACGCAGTATTTT
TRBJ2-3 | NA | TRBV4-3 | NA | CASSQTRERDTQYF | TGCGCCAGCAGCCAAACCCGGGAGAGAGATACGCAGTATTTT
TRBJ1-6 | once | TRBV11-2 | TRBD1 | CASSQGDSPLHF | TGTGCCAGCAGCCAGGGGGATTCACCCCTCCACTTT
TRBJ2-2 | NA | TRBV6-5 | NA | CASKVGGTGELFF | TGTGCCAGCAAGGTGGGAGGCACCGGGGAGCTGTTTTTT
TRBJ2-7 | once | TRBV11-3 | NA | CASSLEGGDYEQYF | TGTGCCAGCAGCTTAGAAGGAGGGGACTACGAGCAGTACTTC
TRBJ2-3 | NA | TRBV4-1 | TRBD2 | CASSAGLAGVLRDTQYF | TGCGCCAGCAGCGCGGGACTAGCGGGAGTGTTGCGAGATACGCAGTATTTT
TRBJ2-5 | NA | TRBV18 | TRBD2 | CASSPSSGSFQETQYF | TGTGCCAGCTCACCGTCAAGCGGGAGCTTCCAAGAGACCCAGTACTTC
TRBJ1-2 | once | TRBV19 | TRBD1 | CASRQGKDGYTF | TGTGCCAGCCGACAGGGAAAGGATGGCTACACCTTC
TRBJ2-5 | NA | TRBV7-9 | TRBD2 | CASSVPVERELYQETQYF | TGTGCCAGCAGCGTTCCTGTCGAGCGGGAGTTATACCAAGAGACCCAGTACTTC
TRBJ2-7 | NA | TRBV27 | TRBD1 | CASSSARTGSYEQYF | TGTGCCAGCAGTTCCGCCCGGACAGGCTCCTACGAGCAGTACTTC
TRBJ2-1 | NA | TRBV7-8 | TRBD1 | CASSQDRGPGSYNEQFF | TGTGCCAGCAGCCAGGACAGGGGGCCTGGGTCCTACAATGAGCAGTTCTTC
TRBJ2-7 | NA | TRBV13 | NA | CASSPWRAEQYF | TGTGCCAGCAGCCCCTGGCGGGCTGAGCAGTACTTC
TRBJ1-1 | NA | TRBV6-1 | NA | CASSPPGGLNTEAFF | TGTGCCAGCAGTCCACCGGGGGGCTTGAACACTGAAGCTTTCTTT
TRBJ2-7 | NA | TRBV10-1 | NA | CASSESAGARNEQYF | TGCGCCAGCAGTGAGTCAGCAGGGGCGCGCAACGAGCAGTACTTC
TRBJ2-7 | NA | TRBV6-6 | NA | CASSYSRTDKYEQYF | TGTGCCAGCAGTTACTCTAGGACTGATAAGTACGAGCAGTACTTC
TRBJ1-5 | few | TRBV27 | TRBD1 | CASSFAGGLNQPQHF | TGTGCCAGCAGTTTTGCAGGGGGCCTTAATCAGCCCCAGCATTTT
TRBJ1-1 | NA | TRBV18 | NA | CASSLQRTTANTEAFF | TGTGCCAGCTCACTCCAACGGACGACAGCAAACACTGAAGCTTTCTTT
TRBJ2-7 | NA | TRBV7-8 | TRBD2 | CASSQGLAGGYEQYF | TGTGCCAGCAGCCAGGGACTAGCGGGGGGCTACGAGCAGTACTTC
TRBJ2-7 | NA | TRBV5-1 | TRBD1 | CASSKDRGDYEQYF | TGCGCCAGCAGCAAGGACAGGGGAGACTACGAGCAGTACTTC
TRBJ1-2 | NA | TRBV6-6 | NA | CASSYLDNYGYTF | TGTGCCAGCAGTTACCTAGATAACTATGGCTACACCTTC